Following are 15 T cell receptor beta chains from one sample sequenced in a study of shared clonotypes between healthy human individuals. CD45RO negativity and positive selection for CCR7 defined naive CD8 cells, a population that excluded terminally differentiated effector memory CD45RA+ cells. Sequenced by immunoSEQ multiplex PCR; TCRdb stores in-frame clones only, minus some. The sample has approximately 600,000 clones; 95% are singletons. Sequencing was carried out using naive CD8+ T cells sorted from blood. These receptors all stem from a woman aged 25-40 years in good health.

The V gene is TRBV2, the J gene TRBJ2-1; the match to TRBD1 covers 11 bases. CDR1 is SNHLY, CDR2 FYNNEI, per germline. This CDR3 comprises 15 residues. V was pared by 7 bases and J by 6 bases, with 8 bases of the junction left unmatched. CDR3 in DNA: TGTGCCAGCATCCTGGGACAGGGGGTTAGCAATGAGCAGTTCTTC. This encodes CASILGQGVSNEQFF. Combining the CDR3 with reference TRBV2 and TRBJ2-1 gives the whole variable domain EPEVTQTPSHQVTQMGQEVILRCVPISNHLYFYWYRQILGQKVEFLVSFYNNEISEKSEIFDDQFSVERPDGSNFTLKIRSTKLEDSAMYFCASILGQGVSNEQFFGPGTRLTVL.

CDR3 sequence (DNA): TGTGCCAGCAGCCTAAACGGACTAGCGGGAGTAGAGCAGTTCTTC. It encodes CASSLNGLAGVEQFF. This sequence joins TRBV13 and TRBJ2-1; TRBD2 matches at 13 bases. Per the germline V gene, CDR1 is PRHDT and CDR2 is FYEKMQ (reference sequence). The ends lost 5 bases at V and 10 bases at J; junction bases unmatched: 8. This CDR3 is 15 amino acids long.

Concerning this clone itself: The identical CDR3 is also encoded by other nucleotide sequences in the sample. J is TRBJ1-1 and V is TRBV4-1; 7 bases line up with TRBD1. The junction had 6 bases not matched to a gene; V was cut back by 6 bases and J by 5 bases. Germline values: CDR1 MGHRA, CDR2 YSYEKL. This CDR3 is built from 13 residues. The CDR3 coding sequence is TGCGCCAGCAGTAACAGGGGCGGAACTGAAGCTTTCTTT. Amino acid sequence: CASSNRGGTEAFF.

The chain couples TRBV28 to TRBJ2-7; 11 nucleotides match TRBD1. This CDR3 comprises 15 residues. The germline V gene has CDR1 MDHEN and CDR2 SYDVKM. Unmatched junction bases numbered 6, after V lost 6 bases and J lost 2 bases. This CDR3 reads CASRQPGQGAYEQYF. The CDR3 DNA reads TGTGCCAGCAGGCAACCGGGACAGGGGGCCTACGAGCAGTACTTC.

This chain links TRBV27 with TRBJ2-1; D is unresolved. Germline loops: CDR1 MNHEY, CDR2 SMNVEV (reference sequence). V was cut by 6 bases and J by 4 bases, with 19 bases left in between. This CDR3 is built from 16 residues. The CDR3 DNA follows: TGTGCCAGCAGCCACGTAGGTCGGGTGGATTACAATGAGCAGTTCTTC. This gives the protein CASSHVGRVDYNEQFF.

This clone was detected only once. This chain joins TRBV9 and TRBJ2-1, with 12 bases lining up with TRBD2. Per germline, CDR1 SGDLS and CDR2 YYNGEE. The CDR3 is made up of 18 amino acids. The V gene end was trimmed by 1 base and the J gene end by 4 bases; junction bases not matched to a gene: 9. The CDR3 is CASSVNLAGGPGYNEQFF. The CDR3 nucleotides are TGTGCCAGCAGCGTAAATCTAGCGGGAGGGCCGGGTTACAATGAGCAGTTCTTC.

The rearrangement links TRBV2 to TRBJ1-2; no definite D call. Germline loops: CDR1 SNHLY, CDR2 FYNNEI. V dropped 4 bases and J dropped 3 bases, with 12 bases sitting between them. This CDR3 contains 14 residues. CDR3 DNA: TGTGCCAGCAGTGTGGGCGGATCCTACTATGGCTACACCTTC. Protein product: CASSVGGSYYGYTF.

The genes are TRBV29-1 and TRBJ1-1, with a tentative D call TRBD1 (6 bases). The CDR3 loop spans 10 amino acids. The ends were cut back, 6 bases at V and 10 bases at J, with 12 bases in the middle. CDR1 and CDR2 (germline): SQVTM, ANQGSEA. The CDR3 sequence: CSVVTGRAFF. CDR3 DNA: TGCAGCGTAGTAACAGGGAGAGCTTTCTTT.

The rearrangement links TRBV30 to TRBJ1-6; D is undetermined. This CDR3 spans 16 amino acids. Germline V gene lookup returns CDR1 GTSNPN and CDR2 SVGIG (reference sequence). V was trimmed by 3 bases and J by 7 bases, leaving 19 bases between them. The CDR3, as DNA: TGTGCCTGGAGCGGGTTTACGCTAGGACCGAATTCACCCCTCCACTTT. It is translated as CAWSGFTLGPNSPLHF.

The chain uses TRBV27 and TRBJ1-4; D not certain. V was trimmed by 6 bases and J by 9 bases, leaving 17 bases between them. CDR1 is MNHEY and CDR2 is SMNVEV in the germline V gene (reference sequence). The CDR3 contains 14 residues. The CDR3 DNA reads TGTGCCAGCAGCCCCATTCCGGTCACACAAAAACTGTTTTTT. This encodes CASSPIPVTQKLFF.

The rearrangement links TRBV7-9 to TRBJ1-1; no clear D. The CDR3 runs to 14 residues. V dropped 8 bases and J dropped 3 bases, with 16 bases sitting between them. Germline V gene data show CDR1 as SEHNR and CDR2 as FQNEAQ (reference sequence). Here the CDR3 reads CASVLSEWDTEAFF. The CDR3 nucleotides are TGTGCCAGCGTCCTTTCGGAGTGGGACACTGAAGCTTTCTTT.

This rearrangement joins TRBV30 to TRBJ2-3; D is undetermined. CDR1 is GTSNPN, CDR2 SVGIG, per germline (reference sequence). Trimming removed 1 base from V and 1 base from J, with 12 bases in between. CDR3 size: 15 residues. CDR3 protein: CAWSAYSSGTDTQYF. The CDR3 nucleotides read TGTGCCTGGAGTGCTTATTCGTCGGGCACAGATACGCAGTATTTT.

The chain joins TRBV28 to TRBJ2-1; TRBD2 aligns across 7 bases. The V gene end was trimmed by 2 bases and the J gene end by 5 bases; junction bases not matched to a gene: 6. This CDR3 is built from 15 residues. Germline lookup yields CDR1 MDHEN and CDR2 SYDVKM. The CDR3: CASSLGAGRDNEQFF. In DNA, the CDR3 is TGTGCCAGCAGTTTAGGAGCGGGAAGAGACAATGAGCAGTTCTTC.

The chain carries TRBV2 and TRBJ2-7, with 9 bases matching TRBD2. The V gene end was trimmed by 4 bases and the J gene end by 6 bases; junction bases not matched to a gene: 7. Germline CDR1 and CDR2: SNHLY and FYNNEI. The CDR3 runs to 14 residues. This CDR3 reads CASSVIAGVREQYF. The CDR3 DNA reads TGTGCCAGCAGTGTTATAGCGGGAGTACGCGAGCAGTACTTC.

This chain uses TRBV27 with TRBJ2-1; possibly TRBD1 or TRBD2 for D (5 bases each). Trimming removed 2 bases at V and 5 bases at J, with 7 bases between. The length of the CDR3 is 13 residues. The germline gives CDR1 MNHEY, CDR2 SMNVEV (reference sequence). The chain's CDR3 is CASSLRDHNEQFF. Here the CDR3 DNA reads TGTGCCAGCAGTTTAAGGGACCACAATGAGCAGTTCTTC.